This T cell receptor beta chain was captured in a study of vaccination effects on CD4 cells after COVID-19. Study-wide background: Post-vaccine draws lagged the second dose by a median of 72 days.

The ViraFEST assay expanded antigen-specific CD4+ T cells with viral peptide pools before sequencing. A 10-day culture period preceded the isolation of CD4+ T cells. Participants were vaccinated with two doses of either the BNT162b2 or mRNA-1273 vaccine. The vaccine recipients had no prior SARS-CoV-2 infection, with negative nucleocapsid antibodies. Replacing half the medium with IL-2 medium was done on days 3 and 7. Libraries were prepared by immunoSEQ multiplex PCR; TCRdb keeps only in-frame clonotypes and omits some of them. The repertoire consists of 57,000 or so clones, with 60% to 75% occurring once and the leading ten covering 1% to 1.5%. As concerns this clone: Its antigen is unknown.

The clonotype was recovered from a human donor who received a COVID-19 vaccine. The source was CD4+ T cells from PBMCs cultured with HCoV-229E spike peptides, collected after COVID-19 vaccination.

CDR3 loop: CATSDSGPPETQYF. The CDR3 nucleotides read TGTGCCACCAGTGATTCAGGGCCCCCGGAGACCCAGTACTTC. The chain recombines TRBV24-1 with TRBJ2-5, with D maybe TRBD1 (5 bases). The CDR3 is 14 amino acids. V lost 2 bases and J lost 5, with 11 bases in between. Germline V gene sequence: CDR1 KGHDR, CDR2 SFDVKD.